This T cell receptor (beta chain) was obtained from a study of response to subunit inactivated influenza vaccine. Study findings and constraints: Few new T cells, the authors suggested, are recruited by each seasonal influenza vaccination.

There are many counts of this clonotype. The antigen is unknown. Using its own MiXCR run on the RT-PCR reads, TCRdb lists one record per CDR3 protein. The repertoire holds hundreds of thousands of distinct CDR3 sequences, with approximately 7.7% as singletons. The sample was PBMCs from blood, taken around 25 months after vaccination. The TCR sequence derives from a man in his fifties or sixties who received an inactivated influenza vaccine.

The DNA of the CDR3 is TGCAGTGCTAGCGTGTACAGAAGCAATCAGCCCCAGCATTTT. This gives the protein CSASVYRSNQPQHF. The V and J genes are TRBV20-1 and TRBJ1-5, with no clear D. The germline V gene has CDR1 DFQATT and CDR2 SNEGSKA (reference sequence). Trimming removed 3 bases from V and 1 base from J, with 10 bases in between. The CDR3 covers 14 residues.